The 22 T cell receptor beta chains below were found in one sample sequenced in a study of T cells in Graves' hyperthyroidism and ophthalmopathy. The CDR3 regions of TCR beta were amplified from RNA transcripts. The primer set for the first-round RT-PCR of the TCR CDR3 was HTBI. From the multiplex PCR reads, TCRdb called clonotypes with MiXCR, one entry per CDR3 protein. This table holds a few hundred thousand distinct CDR3 sequences, under 25% found once. Sequencing input: blood. The receptor set was obtained from a woman between 45 and 65 years old with Graves' hyperthyroidism.

This clonotype was detected ten times or more. The V call is TRBV3-1, the J call TRBJ2-4, with a tentative D call TRBD1 (5 bases). This CDR3 is 16 amino acids long. V lost 3 bases and J 2 bases, leaving 14 bases between the germline ends. The germline CDR1 and CDR2 sequences are LGHDT and YNNKEL (reference sequence). Written as DNA, the CDR3 is TGTGCCAGCAGCCAGCAGGGAAGTGGAACCAAAAACATTCAGTACTTC. Amino acid sequence: CASSQQGSGTKNIQYF.

This clonotype was picked up a small number of times. This chain joins TRBV9 and TRBJ1-6, with 7 bases aligning to TRBD1. The V and J ends lost 4 bases and 9 bases, in that order; junction bases with no gene match: 10. The CDR3 totals 15 residues. The germline V gene has CDR1 SGDLS and CDR2 YYNGEE. The CDR3 loop is CASSPRDSQVSPLHF. The CDR3 coding sequence is TGTGCCAGCAGCCCCCGGGACAGTCAGGTTTCACCCCTCCACTTT.

This clonotype has ten or more counts. The chain links TRBV3-1 to TRBJ2-3; TRBD1 or TRBD2 may be the D gene (6 bases each). The CDR3 runs 15 residues. Trimming left V 5 bases short and J 2 bases short, with 14 bases between. Germline V lookup: CDR1 LGHDT, CDR2 YNNKEL (reference sequence). CDR3 sequence reads: CASSIRWGATDTQYF. CDR3 coding DNA: TGTGCCAGCAGCATCCGCTGGGGGGCCACAGATACGCAGTATTTT.

There are many counts of this clonotype. The chain has TRBV3-1 and TRBJ1-1; D ambiguous. The CDR3 is made up of 11 amino acids. V was pared by 1 base and J by 4 bases, with 1 base between. Germline CDR1 and CDR2: LGHDT and YNNKEL (reference sequence). This CDR3 is CASSQATEAFF. In DNA, the CDR3 is TGTGCCAGCAGCCAAGCCACTGAAGCTTTCTTT.

This clonotype was counted ten times or more. V gene TRBV28 combines with J gene TRBJ1-5; 7 positions match TRBD1. Germline V gene data show CDR1 as MDHEN and CDR2 as SYDVKM. The ends lost 4 bases at V and 5 bases at J; junction bases unmatched: 11. There are 16 residues in the CDR3. For the CDR3, the DNA is TGTGCCAGCAGTTCTGGGCGGACAGGAGGAGATCAGCCCCAGCATTTT. Encoded protein: CASSSGRTGGDQPQHF.

This clonotype appeared many times. The rearrangement joins TRBV11-2 to TRBJ2-5; no clear D gene. The germline V gene encodes CDR1 SGHAT and CDR2 FQNNGV. This CDR3 contains 12 residues. V was trimmed by 2 bases and J by 5 bases, leaving 6 bases between them. The CDR3 here is CASSLRAETQYF. Here the CDR3 DNA reads TGTGCCAGCAGCTTAAGAGCGGAGACCCAGTACTTC.

This clonotype appeared many times. The J gene is TRBJ2-1, the V gene TRBV5-1; 10 bases map to TRBD2. This CDR3 is 13 amino acids long. V trimming: 2 bases; J trimming: 8 bases; junction bases outside the gene matches: 1. Germline-derived CDR1 and CDR2 are SGHRS and YFSETQ. The CDR3 nucleotides are TGCGCCAGCAGCTTACTAGCGGGGTATGAGCAGTTCTTC. Its protein is CASSLLAGYEQFF.

This clonotype came up many times. The chain uses TRBV20-1 and TRBJ2-1; TRBD1 might be the D (5 bases). Germline V gives CDR1 DFQATT, CDR2 SNEGSKA (reference sequence). The CDR3 consists of 15 residues. The V gene lost 1 base and the J gene lost 4 bases, with 14 bases spanning the gap. CDR3 region: CSARGSGQGYNEQFF. Written as DNA, the CDR3 is TGCAGTGCTAGAGGATCCGGGCAGGGTTACAATGAGCAGTTCTTC.

This clonotype appeared many times. The chain carries TRBV18 and TRBJ2-3, with D unclear. With 0 bases removed from V and 3 bases from J, the gap between germline ends came to 7 bases. The CDR3 spans 14 residues. The germline V gene encodes CDR1 KGHSH and CDR2 LQKENI. As DNA, the CDR3 is TGTGCCAGCTCACCACCGCTAGTTACAGATACGCAGTATTTT. Amino acids: CASSPPLVTDTQYF.

This clonotype was recorded many times. The genes are TRBV3-1 and TRBJ1-1; D perhaps matches TRBD1 (5 bases). The CDR3 is 13 residues long. CDR1 LGHDT and CDR2 YNNKEL come from the germline V gene (reference sequence). Trimming removed 3 bases at V and 10 bases at J, with 15 bases between. In nucleotides, the CDR3 is TGTGCCAGCAGCCAGGGCGTGGGGGATTCAGCTTTCTTT. Protein: CASSQGVGDSAFF. Drawing the rest from reference TRBV3-1 and TRBJ1-1, the complete variable domain is DTAVSQTPKYLVTQMGNDKSIKCEQNLGHDTMYWYKQDSKKFLKIMFSYNNKELIINETVPNRFSPKSPDKAHLNLHINSLELGDSAVYFCASSQGVGDSAFFGQGTRLTVV.

The rearrangement links TRBV24-1 to TRBJ2-2; D is unclear. V lost 8 bases and J lost 2, with 8 bases in between. CDR1 is KGHDR and CDR2 is SFDVKD in the germline V gene. CDR3 length: 13 residues. As DNA, the CDR3 is TGTGCCACCATAGACGGAAACACCGGGGAGCTGTTTTTT. This translates into CATIDGNTGELFF.

The chain couples TRBV2 to TRBJ1-1, with D possibly TRBD1 on 6 matching bases. Trimming removed 5 bases from V and 11 bases from J, with 15 bases in between. Germline V gene sequence: CDR1 SNHLY, CDR2 FYNNEI. The length of the CDR3 is 12 residues. CDR3 in amino acids: CASSRTDPRAFF. As DNA, the CDR3 is TGTGCCAGCAGTAGGACAGACCCTCGGGCTTTCTTT. Full variable domain (outside the CDR3, taken from reference TRBV2 and TRBJ1-1): EPEVTQTPSHQVTQMGQEVILRCVPISNHLYFYWYRQILGQKVEFLVSFYNNEISEKSEIFDDQFSVERPDGSNFTLKIRSTKLEDSAMYFCASSRTDPRAFFGQGTRLTVV.

This clonotype was observed once. This chain joins TRBV2 and TRBJ1-4, with TRBD1 matching over 8 bases. CDR1 is SNHLY, CDR2 FYNNEI, per germline. After removal of 5 bases from V and 6 bases from J, the junction contained 5 bases not matched to a gene. There are 14 residues in the CDR3. CDR3 DNA sequence: TGTGCCAGCAGTCGGACAGGGAGTGATGAAAAACTGTTTTTT. Its protein is CASSRTGSDEKLFF.

This clonotype was found many times. The rearrangement uses TRBV11-2 and TRBJ2-7; D not resolved. CDR1 SGHAT and CDR2 FQNNGV come from the germline V gene. This CDR3 spans 16 amino acids. Deletions cut 5 bases from V and 1 base from J, with 18 bases between. Here the CDR3 reads CASSIGLGISSYEQYF. Here the CDR3 DNA reads TGTGCCAGCAGCATCGGCTTGGGGATTTCTTCCTACGAGCAGTACTTC.

This clonotype was counted at least ten times. The V gene is TRBV6-6, the J gene TRBJ1-2; weak D call: TRBD1 (5 bases). The CDR3 spans 15 residues. The ends were cut back, 0 bases at V and 6 bases at J, with 14 bases in the middle. The V gene's germline CDR1 is MNHNY and CDR2 SVGAGI (reference sequence). In DNA, the CDR3 is TGTGCCAGCAGTTACTCGACTCTCCAGGGTGATGGCTACACCTTC. This encodes CASSYSTLQGDGYTF.

The chain uses TRBV9 and TRBJ2-3; 7 nucleotides align to TRBD1. Germline-derived CDR1 and CDR2 are SGDLS and YYNGEE. The CDR3 covers 16 residues. V lost 4 bases, J lost 0 bases, and 8 bases stayed unmatched. The CDR3 reads CASSFRQGASTDTQYF. The CDR3 region has the DNA TGTGCCAGCAGCTTCAGACAGGGTGCGAGCACAGATACGCAGTATTTT.

This clonotype was counted at least ten times. The V and J genes are TRBV10-3 and TRBJ2-5; D uncertain. V lost 5 bases and J lost 5, with 9 bases in between. This CDR3 is 12 amino acids long. From germline, CDR1 is ENHRY and CDR2 SYGVKD. CDR3 loop: CAISSRSETQYF. In nucleotides, the CDR3 is TGTGCCATCAGTTCCAGGTCGGAGACCCAGTACTTC.

This chain joins TRBV7-3 and TRBJ2-2, with D possibly TRBD2 on 6 matching bases. The CDR3 is made up of 14 amino acids. Trimming cost V 7 bases and J 0 bases, with 9 bases left between them. Germline V gene lookup returns CDR1 SGHTA and CDR2 FQGTGA. This CDR3 reads CASKRTTNTGELFF. The CDR3 bases are TGTGCCAGCAAGAGGACTACGAACACCGGGGAGCTGTTTTTT. The full variable domain, its missing parts supplied by reference TRBV7-3 and TRBJ2-2, is GAGVSQTPSNKVTEKGKYVELRCDPISGHTALYWYRQSLGQGPEFLIYFQGTGAADDSGLPNDRFFAVRPEGSVSTLKIQRTERGDSAVYLCASKRTTNTGELFFGEGSRLTVL.

There are many counts of this clonotype. The J gene is TRBJ2-2, the V gene TRBV5-1; 8 nucleotides agree with TRBD1. The CDR3 covers 15 residues. The J segment lost 1 base and the V segment lost 4 bases, leaving 3 bases of the junction unmatched. Germline V lookup: CDR1 SGHRS, CDR2 YFSETQ. The CDR3 loop reads CASSRQGQNTGELFF. As DNA, the CDR3 is TGCGCCAGCAGCCGACAGGGGCAGAACACCGGGGAGCTGTTTTTT.

V is TRBV2 and J is TRBJ2-5, with 9 positions matching TRBD1. This CDR3 is built from 14 residues. The germline gives CDR1 SNHLY, CDR2 FYNNEI. V trimming: 8 bases; J trimming: 0 bases; junction bases outside the gene matches: 4. The CDR3 region has the DNA TGTGCCAGCCCACGGGACAGGGACCAAGAGACCCAGTACTTC. It encodes CASPRDRDQETQYF.

This clonotype was seen many times. The chain uses TRBV28 and TRBJ2-7, with 7 bases that match TRBD2. The germline CDR1 and CDR2 sequences are MDHEN and SYDVKM. V dropped 6 bases and J dropped 3; count of bases not matched to a gene: 11. The CDR3 runs to 15 residues. CDR3 residues: CASRKGSASGYEQYF. The CDR3 nucleotides are TGTGCCAGCAGGAAGGGGTCCGCTAGCGGCTACGAGCAGTACTTC.

The V and J genes are TRBV4-1 and TRBJ2-3; 8 positions match TRBD2. V lost 6 bases to trimming and J lost 1 base; unmatched junction nucleotides: 6. This CDR3 comprises 15 residues. Germline values: CDR1 MGHRA, CDR2 YSYEKL. The CDR3 protein is CASRDQTSGTDTQYF. CDR3 coding DNA: TGCGCCAGCAGAGATCAGACTAGCGGCACAGATACGCAGTATTTT.